Shown below are 7 T cell receptor beta chains from a single sample sequenced in a study of blood T cell repertoires in COVID-19. Only in-frame clones appear in the TCRdb table, and some are missing; sequencing was by immunoSEQ multiplex PCR. The sample contains 200,000 to 300,000 clones, 88% of which appear only once. The sequenced material came from PBMCs or T cells enriched from blood (not recorded which). These receptors came from a woman aged 40-49 years with acute COVID-19.

The chain recombines TRBV6-5 with TRBJ1-4, with TRBD1 matching over 10 bases. This CDR3 has 15 amino acids. V lost 6 bases, J lost 3 bases, and 4 bases stayed unmatched. CDR1 is MNHEY and CDR2 is SVGAGI in the germline V gene. CDR3 in amino acids: CASRRDRGANEKLFF. The CDR3, as DNA: TGTGCCAGCAGGCGGGACAGGGGAGCTAATGAAAAACTGTTTTTT.

V is TRBV27 and J is TRBJ2-5; the D is unclear. The CDR3 covers 13 residues. V lost 3 bases to trimming and J lost 0 bases, with 5 bases between them. Germline CDR1 reads MNHEY; CDR2 reads SMNVEV (reference sequence). The CDR3 nucleotides read TGTGCCAGCAGTTTGCGGTACCAAGAGACCCAGTACTTC. Its protein is CASSLRYQETQYF.

The chain carries TRBV3-1 (or the pseudogene TRBV3-2) and TRBJ2-1; 10 bases are shared with TRBD2. Trimming took 4 bases from V and 8 from J; bases not matched to a gene: 2. Per germline, CDR1 LGHDT and CDR2 YNNKEL (reference sequence). The CDR3 totals 13 residues. The CDR3 nucleotides are TGTGCCAGCAGCCCTAGCGGGAGAGATGAGCAGTTCTTC. This encodes CASSPSGRDEQFF.

The chain recombines TRBV6-5 with TRBJ2-3, with D maybe TRBD1 (6 bases). The CDR3 totals 16 residues. V lost 0 bases and J 6 bases, leaving 16 bases between the germline ends. Per the germline V gene, CDR1 is MNHEY and CDR2 is SVGAGI. The DNA for the CDR3 is TGTGCCAGCAGTTACTCCCGTGGGGGCGGCGGGGATACGCAGTATTTT. Its translation is CASSYSRGGGGDTQYF.

There are many counts of this clone. J is TRBJ1-3 and V is TRBV5-4, with 9 bases matching TRBD1. CDR1 and CDR2 (germline): SGHNT, YYREEE (reference sequence). The CDR3 is 15 residues long. V shed 3 bases and J 2 bases; nucleotides not matched to a gene: 3. CDR3 in amino acids: CASSSGQGPGNTIYF. CDR3 nucleotide sequence: TGTGCCAGCAGCTCGGGACAGGGCCCTGGAAACACCATATATTTT.

This clone was found once. The rearrangement uses TRBV5-6 and TRBJ2-1; D is unresolved. The V gene lost 4 bases and the J gene lost 9 bases, with 17 bases spanning the gap. The CDR3 covers 14 residues. CDR1 and CDR2 from the germline V gene are SGHDT and YYEEEE. For the CDR3, the DNA is TGTGCCAGCAGCGCCTTGGCTAGTATCGGTGAGCAGTTCTTC. It codes for CASSALASIGEQFF.

The chain uses TRBV29-1 and TRBJ2-2; D is ambiguous. From germline, CDR1 is SQVTM and CDR2 ANQGSEA. V lost 4 bases and J lost 3, with 6 bases in between. This CDR3 spans 12 amino acids. The chain's CDR3 is CSVGLYTGELFF. In DNA, the CDR3 is TGCAGCGTTGGTCTCTACACCGGGGAGCTGTTTTTT.